The entry below describes one TCR beta chain. Its antigen is unidentified. TCR beta CDR3 regions were amplified from RNA transcripts. Initially, a first-round RT-PCR of the TCR CDR3 employed the HTBI primer set. TCRdb itself ran the multiplex PCR reads through MiXCR, one entry per CDR3 protein. The sample carries a few hundred thousand distinct CDR3 sequences, roughly a fifth recorded once. This record belongs to a study of T cells in Graves' hyperthyroidism and ophthalmopathy. Study information: Peripheral blood was drawn at first diagnosis, prior to all treatment. Overall study findings and caveats: Ophthalmopathy cases were set apart from stable hyperthyroidism by a 13 V-J model. The blood repertoire included most of the expanded thyroid clonotypes above 0.001.

CDR1 is KGHSH and CDR2 is LQKENI in the germline V gene. V gave up 3 bases and J gave up 5 bases; unmatched junction bases: 10. The CDR3 runs to 15 residues. Sample: blood. This receptor was identified in a man in his fifties with Graves' ophthalmopathy. The chain employs TRBV18 and TRBJ2-7; TRBD1 matches 7 bases. The CDR3 is CASSPPDRVSNEQYF. The CDR3 nucleotides read TGTGCCAGCTCACCCCCAGACAGGGTATCGAACGAGCAGTACTTC. The whole variable domain, remainder taken from reference TRBV18 and TRBJ2-7, is NAGVMQNPRHLVRRRGQEARLRCSPMKGHSHVYWYRQLPEEGLKFMVYLQKENIIDESGMPKERFSAEFPKEGPSILRIQQVVRGDSAAYFCASSPPDRVSNEQYFGPGTRLTVT.